A selection of T cell receptor beta chains follows, all from one sample in a study of PD-L1 blockade in urothelial cancer. Clones were sequenced by immunoSEQ multiplex PCR, and TCRdb holds only the in-frame ones, with some missing. The sample shows about 38,000 clones, over 65% of them seen only once. The sample in question was PBMCs, obtained around atezolizumab (anti-PD-L1) treatment. These receptors all come from a man aged 55-75 years with urothelial cancer. CDR3s include the opening cysteine and the closing phenylalanine or tryptophan. The D gene is left open where the match is weak. Expanded clones are given a class, and other clones once, few, many or no size at all.

15,TRBJ1-6,-,TRBV19,-,CASRDRGGLNSPLHF,TGTGCCAGTCGTGACCGCGGCGGACTGAATTCACCCCTCCACTTT
15,TRBJ2-3,-,TRBV7-9,-,CASSPRELSTDTQYF,TGTGCCAGCAGCCCGCGAGAGCTCAGCACAGATACGCAGTATTTT
14,TRBJ2-5,-,TRBV7-8,TRBD2,CASSFGGGGETQYF,TGTGCCAGCAGCTTCGGGGGGGGCGGAGAGACCCAGTACTTC
16,TRBJ1-2,-,TRBV28,-,CASSPLRSRTAPGYTF,TGTGCCAGCAGTCCGCTCCGCTCGAGGACTGCCCCCGGCTACACCTTC
18,TRBJ2-6,-,TRBV2,-,CASSEEGELVSGANVLTF,TGTGCCAGCAGTGAAGAGGGGGAGTTAGTCTCTGGGGCCAACGTCCTGACTTTC
15,TRBJ2-5,-,TRBV5-1,TRBD1,CASSPDRGQEETQYF,TGCGCCAGCAGTCCCGACAGGGGGCAGGAGGAGACCCAGTACTTC
15,TRBJ1-4,-,TRBV28,-,CASSPTGTYNEKLFF,TGTGCCAGCAGTCCAACCGGGACATATAATGAAAAACTGTTTTTT
16,TRBJ2-3,-,TRBV28,TRBD2,CASSLAWASGAEGQYF,TGTGCCAGCAGTTTAGCTTGGGCTAGCGGGGCGGAGGGGCAGTATTTT
14,TRBJ2-2,-,TRBV7-8,-,CASSLVSDTGELFF,TGTGCCAGCAGCTTAGTGAGCGACACCGGGGAGCTGTTTTTT
15,TRBJ2-3,-,TRBV2,TRBD2,CASGIAGGQGDTQYF,TGTGCCAGCGGAATAGCGGGGGGGCAGGGAGATACGCAGTATTTT
19,TRBJ2-3,-,TRBV28,TRBD1,CASSLMIGGQGYGTDTQYF,TGTGCCAGCAGTTTAATGATTGGGGGACAGGGCTATGGCACAGATACGCAGTATTTT
15,TRBJ2-2,-,TRBV4-1,TRBD2,CASRSGGGRTGELFF,TGCGCCAGCAGATCCGGGGGGGGGAGAACCGGGGAGCTGTTTTTT
15,TRBJ1-1,-,TRBV7-9,-,CASSLKGSGGTEAFF,TGTGCCAGCAGCTTAAAGGGGAGCGGGGGTACTGAAGCTTTCTTT
15,TRBJ2-7,once,TRBV7-2,TRBD2,CASSLQAGASYEQYF,TGTGCCAGCAGCTTACAAGCGGGGGCCTCCTACGAGCAGTACTTC
16,TRBJ2-2,-,TRBV5-1,TRBD1,CASSSDRGRNTGELFF,TGCGCCAGCAGCTCCGACAGGGGCCGGAACACCGGGGAGCTGTTTTTT
16,TRBJ1-4,-,TRBV4-2,-,CASSQTGTSTNEKLFF,TGTGCCAGCAGCCAAACCGGGACATCAACTAATGAAAAACTGTTTTTT
16,TRBJ2-3,-,TRBV7-2,TRBD2,CASSLATSGSTDTQYF,TGTGCCAGCAGCTTAGCGACTAGCGGTAGCACAGATACGCAGTATTTT
11,TRBJ1-5,-,TRBV2,-,CASSSEGVQHF,TGTGCCAGCAGTAGCGAGGGAGTCCAGCATTTT